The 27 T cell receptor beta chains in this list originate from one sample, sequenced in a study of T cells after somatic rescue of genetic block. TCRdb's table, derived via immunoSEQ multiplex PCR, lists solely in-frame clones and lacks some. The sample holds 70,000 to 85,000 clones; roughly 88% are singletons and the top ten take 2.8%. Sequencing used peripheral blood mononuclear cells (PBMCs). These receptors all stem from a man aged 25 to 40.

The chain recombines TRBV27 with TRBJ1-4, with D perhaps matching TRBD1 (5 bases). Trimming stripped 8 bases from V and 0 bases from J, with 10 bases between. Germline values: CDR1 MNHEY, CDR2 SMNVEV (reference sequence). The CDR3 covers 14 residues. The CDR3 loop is CASARQTTNEKLFF. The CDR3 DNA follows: TGTGCCAGCGCCCGACAGACAACTAATGAAAAACTGTTTTTT.

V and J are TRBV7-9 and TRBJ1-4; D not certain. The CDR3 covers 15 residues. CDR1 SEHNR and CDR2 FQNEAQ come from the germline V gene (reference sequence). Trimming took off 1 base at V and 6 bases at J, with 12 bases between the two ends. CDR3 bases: TGTGCCAGCAGCTTAGGAGACCCTACTGATGAAAAACTGTTTTTT. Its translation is CASSLGDPTDEKLFF.

The CDR3 region is CASSLSLRQGGQPQHF. The CDR3 DNA is TGTGCCAGCAGCTTATCCCTTAGACAGGGGGGTCAGCCCCAGCATTTT. The V call is TRBV7-8, the J call TRBJ1-5; 9 positions agree with TRBD1. In germline, CDR1 is SGHVS, CDR2 FQNEAQ. V was pared by 2 bases and J by 6 bases, with 8 bases of the junction left unmatched. The CDR3 covers 16 residues.

The CDR3 DNA sequence: TGCGCCAGCAGCTCATTCGGGGGCTACACCTTC. Amino acid sequence: CASSSFGGYTF. This chain connects TRBV4-1 to TRBJ1-2; D not resolved. The V end lost 5 bases, the J end lost 8 bases, and 9 bases lay between the germline ends. The CDR3 loop spans 11 amino acids. CDR1 is MGHRA, CDR2 YSYEKL, per germline.

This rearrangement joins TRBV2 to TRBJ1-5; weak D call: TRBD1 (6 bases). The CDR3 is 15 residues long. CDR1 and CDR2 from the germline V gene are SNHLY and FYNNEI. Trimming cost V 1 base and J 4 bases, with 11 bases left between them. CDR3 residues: CASSEVGTKNQPQHF. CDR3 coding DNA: TGTGCCAGCAGTGAAGTTGGGACAAAAAATCAGCCCCAGCATTTT.

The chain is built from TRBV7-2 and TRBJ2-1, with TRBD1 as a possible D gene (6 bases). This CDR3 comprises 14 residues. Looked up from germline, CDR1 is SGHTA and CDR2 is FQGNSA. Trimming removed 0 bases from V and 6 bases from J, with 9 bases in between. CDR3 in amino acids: CASSLAQGRNEQFF. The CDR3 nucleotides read TGTGCCAGCAGCTTAGCGCAGGGGCGCAATGAGCAGTTCTTC.

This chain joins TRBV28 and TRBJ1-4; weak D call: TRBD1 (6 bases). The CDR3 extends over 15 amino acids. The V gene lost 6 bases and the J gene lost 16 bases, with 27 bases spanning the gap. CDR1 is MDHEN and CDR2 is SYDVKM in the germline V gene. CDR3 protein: CASRPGPRGLSFGFF. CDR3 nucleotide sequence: TGTGCCAGCAGACCTGGACCCAGGGGTCTTAGTTTCGGGTTTTTT.

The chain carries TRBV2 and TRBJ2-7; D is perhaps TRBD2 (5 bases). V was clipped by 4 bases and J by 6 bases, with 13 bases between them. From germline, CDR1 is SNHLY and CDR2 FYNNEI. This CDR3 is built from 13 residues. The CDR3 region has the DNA TGTGCCAGCAGTGGAAGCTCGGGAACCGAGCAGTACTTC. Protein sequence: CASSGSSGTEQYF.

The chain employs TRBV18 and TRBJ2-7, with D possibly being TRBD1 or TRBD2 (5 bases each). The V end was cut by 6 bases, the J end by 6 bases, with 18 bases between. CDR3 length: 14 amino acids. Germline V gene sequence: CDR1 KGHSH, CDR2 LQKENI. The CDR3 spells CASSLGTAWGEQYF. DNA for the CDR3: TGTGCCAGCTCCCTCGGGACGGCGTGGGGCGAGCAGTACTTC.

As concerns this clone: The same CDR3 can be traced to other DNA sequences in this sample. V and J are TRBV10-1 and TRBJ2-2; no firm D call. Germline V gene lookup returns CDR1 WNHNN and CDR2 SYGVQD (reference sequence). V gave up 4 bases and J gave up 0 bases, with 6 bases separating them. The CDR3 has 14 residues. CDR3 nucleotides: TGCGCCAGCAGTGGTACCGCGAACACCGGGGAGCTGTTTTTT. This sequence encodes CASSGTANTGELFF.

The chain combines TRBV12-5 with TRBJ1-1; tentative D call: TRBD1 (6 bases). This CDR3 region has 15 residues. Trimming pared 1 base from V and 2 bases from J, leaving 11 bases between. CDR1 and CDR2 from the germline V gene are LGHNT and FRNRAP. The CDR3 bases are TGTGCTAGTGGTTTGGGAGAGGGGGTTAACACTGAAGCTTTCTTT. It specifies CASGLGEGVNTEAFF.

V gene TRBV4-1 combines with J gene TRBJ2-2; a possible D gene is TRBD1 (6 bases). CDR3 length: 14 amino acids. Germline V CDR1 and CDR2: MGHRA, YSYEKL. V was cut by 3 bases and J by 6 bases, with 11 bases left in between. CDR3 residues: CASSQAGAAGELFF. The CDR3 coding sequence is TGCGCCAGCAGCCAGGCAGGGGCGGCCGGGGAGCTGTTTTTT.

The CDR3 sequence is CASSLPSGGRETQYF. CDR3 DNA sequence: TGTGCCAGCAGCTTGCCTAGCGGGGGGCGGGAGACCCAGTACTTC. This chain uses TRBV5-4 with TRBJ2-5, with 11 bases that match TRBD2. In germline, CDR1 is SGHNT, CDR2 YYREEE (reference sequence). The CDR3 spans 15 residues. Unmatched junction bases numbered 4, after V lost 1 base and J lost 5 bases.

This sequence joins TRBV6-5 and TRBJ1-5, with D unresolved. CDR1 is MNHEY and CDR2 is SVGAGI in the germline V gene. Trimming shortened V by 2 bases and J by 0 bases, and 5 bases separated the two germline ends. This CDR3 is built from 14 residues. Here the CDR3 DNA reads TGTGCCAGCAGTTACCAGGTTAGCAATCAGCCCCAGCATTTT. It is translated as CASSYQVSNQPQHF.

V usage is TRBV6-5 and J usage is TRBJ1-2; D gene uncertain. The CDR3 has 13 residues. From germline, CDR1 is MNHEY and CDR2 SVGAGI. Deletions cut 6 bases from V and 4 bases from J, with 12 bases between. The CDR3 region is CASSRAGVYGYTF. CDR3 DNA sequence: TGTGCCAGCAGCCGGGCTGGGGTCTATGGCTACACCTTC.

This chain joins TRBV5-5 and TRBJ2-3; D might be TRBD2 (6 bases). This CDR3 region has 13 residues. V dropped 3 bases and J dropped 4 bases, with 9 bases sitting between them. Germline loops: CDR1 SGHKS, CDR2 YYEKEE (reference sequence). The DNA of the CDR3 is TGTGCCAGCAGCTCCCCGGGAGCAGATACGCAGTATTTT. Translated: CASSSPGADTQYF.

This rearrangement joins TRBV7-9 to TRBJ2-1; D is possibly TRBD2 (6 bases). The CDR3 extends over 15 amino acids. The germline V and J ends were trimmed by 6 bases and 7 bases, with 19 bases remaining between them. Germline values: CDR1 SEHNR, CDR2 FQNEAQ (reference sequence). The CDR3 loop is CASSQAGSAGNEQFF. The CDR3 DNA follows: TGTGCCAGCAGTCAGGCGGGTTCTGCGGGGAATGAGCAGTTCTTC.

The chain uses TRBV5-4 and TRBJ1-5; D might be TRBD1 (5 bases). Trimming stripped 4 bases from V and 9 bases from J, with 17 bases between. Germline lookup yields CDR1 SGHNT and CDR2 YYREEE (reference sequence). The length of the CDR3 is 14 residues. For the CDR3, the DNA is TGTGCCAGCAGCCTTGGCGGCCCTGGGGCGCCCCAGCATTTT. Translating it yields CASSLGGPGAPQHF.

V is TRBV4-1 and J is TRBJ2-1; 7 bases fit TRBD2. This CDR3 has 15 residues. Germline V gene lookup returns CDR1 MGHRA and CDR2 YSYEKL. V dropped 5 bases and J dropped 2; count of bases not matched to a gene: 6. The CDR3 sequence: CASSKTSFPYNEQFF. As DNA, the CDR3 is TGCGCCAGCAGCAAGACTAGCTTCCCCTACAATGAGCAGTTCTTC.

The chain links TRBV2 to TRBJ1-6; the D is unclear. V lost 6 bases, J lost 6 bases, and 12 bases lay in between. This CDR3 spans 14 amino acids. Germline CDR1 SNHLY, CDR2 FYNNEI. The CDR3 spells CASRVRGINSPLHF. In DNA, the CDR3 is TGTGCCAGCAGAGTCCGGGGTATTAATTCACCCCTCCACTTT.

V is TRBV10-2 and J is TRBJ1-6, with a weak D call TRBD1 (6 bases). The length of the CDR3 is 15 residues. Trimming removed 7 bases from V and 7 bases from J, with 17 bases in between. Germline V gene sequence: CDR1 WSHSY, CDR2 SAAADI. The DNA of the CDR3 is TGCGCCAGCATTCCGGACAGATTGAAGAATTCACCCCTCCACTTT. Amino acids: CASIPDRLKNSPLHF.

The CDR3 DNA sequence: TGTGCCAGCAGTGAGGTATACACCGGGGAGCTGTTTTTT. Translating gives CASSEVYTGELFF. The rearrangement joins TRBV6-1 to TRBJ2-2; D uncertain. Per germline, CDR1 MNHNS and CDR2 SASEGT. The CDR3 has 13 amino acids. Trimming cost V 3 bases and J 3 bases, with 5 bases left between them.

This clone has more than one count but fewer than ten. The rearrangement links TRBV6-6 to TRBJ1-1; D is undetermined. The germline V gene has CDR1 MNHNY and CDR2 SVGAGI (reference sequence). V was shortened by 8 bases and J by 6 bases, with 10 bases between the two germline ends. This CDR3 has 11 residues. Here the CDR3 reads CASGPWAEAFF. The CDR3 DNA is TGTGCCAGCGGACCTTGGGCTGAAGCTTTCTTT.

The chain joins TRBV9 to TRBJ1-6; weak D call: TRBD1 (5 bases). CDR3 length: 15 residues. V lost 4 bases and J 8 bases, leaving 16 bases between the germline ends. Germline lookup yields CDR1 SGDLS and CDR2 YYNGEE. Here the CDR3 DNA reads TGTGCCAGCAGCCCGAGTCCTAGGGGTGATTCACCCCTCCACTTT. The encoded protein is CASSPSPRGDSPLHF.

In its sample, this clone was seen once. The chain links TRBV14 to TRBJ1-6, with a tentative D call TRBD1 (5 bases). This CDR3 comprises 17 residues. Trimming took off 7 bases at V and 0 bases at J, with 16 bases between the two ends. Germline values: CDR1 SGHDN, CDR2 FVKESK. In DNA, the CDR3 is TGTGCCAGCACCGCGAGGGGAGACAGCTCCTATAATTCACCCCTCCACTTT. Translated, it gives CASTARGDSSYNSPLHF.

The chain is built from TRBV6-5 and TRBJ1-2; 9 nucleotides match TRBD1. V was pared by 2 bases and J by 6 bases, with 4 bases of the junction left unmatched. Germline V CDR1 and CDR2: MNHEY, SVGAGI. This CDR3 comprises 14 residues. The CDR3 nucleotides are TGTGCCAGCAGTTACACAGGGGGCGTAGATGGCTACACCTTC. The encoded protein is CASSYTGGVDGYTF.

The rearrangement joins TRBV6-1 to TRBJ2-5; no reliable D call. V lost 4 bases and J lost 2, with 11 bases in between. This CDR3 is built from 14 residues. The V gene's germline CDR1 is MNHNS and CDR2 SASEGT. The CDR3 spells CASSGSRSQETQYF. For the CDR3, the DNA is TGTGCCAGCAGTGGGAGTAGATCACAAGAGACCCAGTACTTC.